The next 28 T cell receptor beta chains were all read from a single sample in a study of response to subunit inactivated influenza vaccine. TCRdb processed the RT-PCR reads anew with MiXCR; each CDR3 protein has one entry. This sample has about 570,000 distinct CDR3 sequences, with about 11% found just once. The same sample was also used in a study of T cells expressing NK-cell markers. That study adds: With UMIs, 5'RACE template switching was used to make TCR beta cDNA.

Sequences were derived from PBMCs from blood, sampled on the day of vaccination. These receptors were collected from a man aged 45-65 years who received an inactivated influenza vaccine.

The chain is built from TRBV5-1 and TRBJ2-1, with 7 positions matching TRBD1. V lost 0 bases to trimming and J lost 7 bases; unmatched junction nucleotides: 13. Per the germline V gene, CDR1 is SGHRS and CDR2 is YFSETQ. The CDR3 runs to 17 residues. Written as DNA, the CDR3 is TGCGCCAGCAGCTTGGCCCCGACAGGGACGGGCGGGAATGAGCAGTTCTTC. Translating gives CASSLAPTGTGGNEQFF.

This chain joins TRBV9 and TRBJ2-1; 10 bases match TRBD2. The CDR3 loop spans 18 amino acids. The germline gives CDR1 SGDLS, CDR2 YYNGEE. The V segment lost 4 bases and the J segment 5 bases; nucleotides outside the gene matches: 15. CDR3 in amino acids: CASSPRVAGGLTHNEQFF. CDR3 bases: TGTGCCAGCAGCCCCCGGGTAGCGGGAGGTCTCACCCACAATGAGCAGTTCTTC.

The J gene is TRBJ1-2, the V gene TRBV29-1; D unclear. V was cut by 0 bases and J by 4 bases, with 12 bases left in between. The V gene's germline CDR1 is SQVTM and CDR2 ANQGSEA. The CDR3 extends over 14 amino acids. In DNA, the CDR3 is TGCAGCGTTGAAGATCAAGGCAGAGCCTATGGCTACACCTTC. Protein: CSVEDQGRAYGYTF.

This clonotype was seen only a few times. The genes are TRBV18 and TRBJ2-3; no clear D. The CDR3 extends over 15 amino acids. From germline, CDR1 is KGHSH and CDR2 LQKENI. Trimming cost V 0 bases and J 1 base, with 8 bases left between them. The CDR3 region is CASSPPNVGTDTQYF. The CDR3 DNA is TGTGCCAGCTCACCACCGAACGTCGGCACAGATACGCAGTATTTT.

This clonotype was detected a few times. The rearrangement joins TRBV12-3 or TRBV12-4 to TRBJ2-2, with D unresolved. This CDR3 region has 14 residues. Trimming took 5 bases from V and 1 from J, leaving 8 bases between them. CDR3 amino acids: CASSNPRNTGELFF. The CDR3 DNA follows: TGTGCCAGCAGTAATCCCCGGAACACCGGGGAGCTGTTTTTT.

The chain uses TRBV6-1 and TRBJ1-2; D is unclear. The CDR3 length is 15 residues. Trimming left V 5 bases short and J 0 bases short, with 13 bases between. CDR1 and CDR2 from the germline V gene are MNHNS and SASEGT. CDR3 DNA sequence: TGTGCCAGCAGTCCTCAGTCGGTAGCTAACTATGGCTACACCTTC. Protein: CASSPQSVANYGYTF.

The chain couples TRBV28 to TRBJ2-3, with 16 bases fitting TRBD2. The CDR3 is 16 amino acids. CDR1 and CDR2 from the germline V gene are MDHEN and SYDVKM. The V segment lost 6 bases and the J segment 6 bases; nucleotides outside the gene matches: 6. This CDR3 reads CASSSSGLAGGDTQYF. For the CDR3, the DNA is TGTGCCAGCAGCTCTTCGGGACTAGCGGGGGGGGATACGCAGTATTTT.

In its sample, this clonotype was seen a few times. The V gene is TRBV25-1, the J gene TRBJ2-2; a weak D match, TRBD1 (5 bases). V lost 5 bases and J 7 bases, leaving 11 bases between the germline ends. Germline V CDR1 and CDR2: MGHDK, SYGVNS. This CDR3 has 13 amino acids. The CDR3 region is CASSNRRGGELFF. In DNA, the CDR3 is TGTGCCAGCAGTAACAGGCGCGGCGGGGAGCTGTTTTTT.

J is TRBJ2-1 and V is TRBV20-1; 14 nucleotides agree with TRBD2. Germline CDR1 DFQATT, CDR2 SNEGSKA (reference sequence). The CDR3 is 14 residues long. The V and J ends lost 6 bases and 10 bases, in that order; junction bases with no gene match: 8. The CDR3: CSAPGLAGDAEQFF. CDR3 DNA: TGCAGTGCCCCGGGACTAGCGGGAGATGCCGAGCAGTTCTTC.

This clonotype was seen repeatedly, ten times or more. The chain couples TRBV20-1 to TRBJ1-1, with unresolved D. Germline V CDR1 and CDR2: DFQATT, SNEGSKA (reference sequence). This CDR3 is built from 13 residues. V shed 6 bases and J shed 0 bases, with 11 bases lying between them. The CDR3 DNA sequence: TGCAGTGCCCTACAGCCCATGAACACTGAAGCTTTCTTT. Protein product: CSALQPMNTEAFF.

V and J are TRBV10-3 and TRBJ1-5; D uncertain. Trimming took off 3 bases at V and 11 bases at J, with 17 bases between the two ends. CDR3 length equals 14 residues. Germline V gives CDR1 ENHRY, CDR2 SYGVKD. DNA of the CDR3: TGTGCCATCAGTGAACGGGCGTTGGAAATAGCCCAGCATTTT. It specifies CAISERALEIAQHF.

V and J are TRBV11-1 and TRBJ2-1, with a tentative D call TRBD2 (5 bases). From germline, CDR1 is SGHAT and CDR2 FQDESV (reference sequence). CDR3 length: 18 residues. V dropped 0 bases and J dropped 0 bases, with 15 bases sitting between them. The CDR3 loop is CASSLAALSGSSYNEQFF. In DNA, the CDR3 is TGTGCCAGCAGCTTAGCGGCTCTAAGCGGCAGCTCCTACAATGAGCAGTTCTTC.

The chain is built from TRBV27 and TRBJ2-4; TRBD2 agrees at 14 bases. The CDR3 totals 16 residues. CDR1 and CDR2 from the germline V gene are MNHEY and SMNVEV (reference sequence). The V and J ends lost 4 bases and 8 bases, in that order; junction bases with no gene match: 7. CDR3 sequence (DNA): TGTGCCAGCAGTTCTGGGACTAGCGGGAGTTCAGACATTCAGTACTTC. Residues: CASSSGTSGSSDIQYF.

This clonotype was counted a few times. The chain combines TRBV20-1 with TRBJ2-3; TRBD1 aligns across 7 bases. The CDR3 sequence is 13 residues long. Trimming at V came to 3 bases and at J to 4 bases, leaving 4 bases not matched to a gene. CDR1 is DFQATT and CDR2 is SNEGSKA in the germline V gene (reference sequence). CDR3 nucleotides: TGCAGTGCTAGGCGACAGGGTGCAGATACGCAGTATTTT. Encoded protein: CSARRQGADTQYF.

The table lists this clonotype with a few counts. The V gene is TRBV27, the J gene TRBJ2-7; the match to TRBD2 covers 8 bases. Germline-derived CDR1 and CDR2 are MNHEY and SMNVEV (reference sequence). The CDR3 extends over 15 amino acids. Losses at the gene ends were 5 bases for V and 4 bases for J; bases not matched to a gene: 10. The CDR3 region has the DNA TGTGCCAGCAGTCCCTTTAGCGGGGTGCATTACGAGCAGTACTTC. It specifies CASSPFSGVHYEQYF.

There are a few counts of this clonotype. This chain joins TRBV6-1 and TRBJ1-4; D unresolved. The germline gives CDR1 MNHNS, CDR2 SASEGT. The CDR3 is 14 residues long. Trimming stripped 6 bases from V and 13 bases from J, with 21 bases between. CDR3 sequence: CASSWTAGFGRLFF. The DNA of the CDR3 is TGTGCCAGCAGCTGGACGGCCGGATTCGGTCGACTGTTTTTT.

The J gene is TRBJ1-1, the V gene TRBV7-9; the D gene is possibly TRBD1 (5 bases). Germline V gene sequence: CDR1 SEHNR, CDR2 FQNEAQ (reference sequence). This CDR3 is 17 amino acids long. The ends were cut back, 1 base at V and 5 bases at J, with 20 bases in the middle. This CDR3 is CASSLGGVRCIGTEAFF. The CDR3 region has the DNA TGTGCCAGCAGCTTAGGGGGCGTGAGGTGCATCGGAACTGAAGCTTTCTTT.

This clonotype was counted a few times. This chain links TRBV4-3 with TRBJ2-3; D gene unclear. Germline CDR1 is LGHNA and CDR2 is YSLEER. The CDR3 has 15 amino acids. The V end was cut by 4 bases, the J end by 0 bases, with 11 bases between. The chain's CDR3 is CASSLNHFSTDTQYF. The CDR3 bases are TGCGCCAGCAGCCTCAACCACTTCAGCACAGATACGCAGTATTTT.

There are a few counts of this clonotype. The chain recombines TRBV2 with TRBJ2-1; 14 bases match TRBD2. Trimming removed 6 bases from V and 2 bases from J; junction bases left unmatched: 9. Looked up from germline, CDR1 is SNHLY and CDR2 is FYNNEI. The CDR3 totals 18 residues. CDR3 region: CASRGGLAGARTYNEQFF. CDR3 DNA: TGTGCCAGCAGGGGGGGACTAGCGGGGGCGCGGACCTACAATGAGCAGTTCTTC.

This clonotype has a count of ten or more. CDR3 bases: TGTGCCAGCAGTTCTCCGCGCTCACCCCTCCACTTT. Residues: CASSSPRSPLHF. This chain connects TRBV6-5 to TRBJ1-6; the D is unclear. The CDR3 consists of 12 residues. Germline V gene sequence: CDR1 MNHEY, CDR2 SVGAGI. V gave up 4 bases and J gave up 10 bases, with 8 bases separating them.

In its sample, this clonotype was seen once. This chain joins TRBV11-2 and TRBJ2-7, with D tentatively TRBD1 (5 bases). Germline V gene data show CDR1 as SGHAT and CDR2 as FQNNGV. Deletions cut 5 bases from V and 5 bases from J, with 16 bases between. This CDR3 is built from 14 residues. CDR3 nucleotide sequence: TGTGCCAGCAGCCGGTCAGGGCCAAGGGACGAGCAGTACTTC. This translates into CASSRSGPRDEQYF.

This clonotype was counted between two and nine times. V and J are TRBV6-1 and TRBJ1-1, with D possibly being TRBD1 (6 bases). Germline loops: CDR1 MNHNS, CDR2 SASEGT. The length of the CDR3 is 13 residues. Trimming pared 5 bases from V and 10 bases from J, leaving 17 bases between. The CDR3 reads CASSPRQQGPAFF. The DNA for the CDR3 is TGTGCCAGCAGTCCCCGACAACAGGGTCCAGCTTTCTTT.

The chain uses TRBV20-1 and TRBJ2-7; D ambiguous. V shed 6 bases and J shed 2 bases, with 14 bases lying between them. The CDR3 is made up of 13 amino acids. Germline CDR1 DFQATT, CDR2 SNEGSKA (reference sequence). The CDR3 DNA is TGCAGTGCCCCCTTCTCCCCTACCTACGAGCAGTACTTC. Translation: CSAPFSPTYEQYF.

This clonotype was recorded at least ten times. Its ends do not fully match the called genes, so a read error is possible. This rearrangement joins TRBV5-1 to TRBJ2-1; D tentatively fits TRBD1 or TRBD2 (6 bases each). The CDR3 has 13 residues. Germline V gene sequence: CDR1 SGHRS, CDR2 YFSETQ. The CDR3 loop reads CASSYGGGNEQFF. In nucleotides, the CDR3 is TGTGCCAGCAGTTATGGAGGGGGTAATGAGCAGTTCTTC. The whole variable domain, filled in from reference TRBV5-1 and TRBJ2-1, reads KAGVTQTPRYLIKTRGQQVTLSCSPISGHRSVSWYQQTPGQGLQFLFEYFSETQRNKGNFPGRFSGRQFSNSRSEMNVSTLELGDSALYLCASSYGGGNEQFFGPGTRLTVL.

The chain recombines TRBV7-2 with TRBJ2-5; D unclear. CDR1 is SGHTA and CDR2 is FQGNSA in the germline V gene. V was pared by 5 bases and J by 2 bases, with 9 bases between. CDR3 length: 13 amino acids. The CDR3 loop reads CASSPDQQETQYF. CDR3 sequence (DNA): TGTGCCAGCAGCCCTGACCAACAAGAGACCCAGTACTTC.

This clonotype was recorded many times. The chain recombines TRBV29-1 with TRBJ2-1, with 11 nucleotides matching TRBD1. Germline lookup yields CDR1 SQVTM and CDR2 ANQGSEA. This CDR3 is built from 13 residues. Unmatched junction bases numbered 3, after V lost 3 bases and J lost 8 bases. The CDR3 region has the DNA TGCAGCGTTGACGGACAGGGGGCCGATGAGCAGTTCTTC. Protein sequence: CSVDGQGADEQFF.

The rearrangement links TRBV6-2 or TRBV6-3 to TRBJ2-7; possibly TRBD2 for D (6 bases). The V gene lost 7 bases and the J gene lost 1 base, with 23 bases spanning the gap. The CDR3 has 17 residues. Germline CDR1 MNHEY, CDR2 SVGEGT. CDR3 loop: CASTQAGIGPDSYEQYF. The CDR3 nucleotides are TGTGCCAGCACTCAGGCGGGAATAGGGCCAGATTCCTACGAGCAGTACTTC.

This chain joins TRBV4-1 and TRBJ2-1; D is uncertain. Trimming took off 8 bases at V and 6 bases at J, with 11 bases between the two ends. Germline V gives CDR1 MGHRA, CDR2 YSYEKL. This CDR3 has 12 residues. The CDR3 region is CASGVAGNEQFF. In nucleotides, the CDR3 is TGCGCCAGCGGGGTAGCCGGCAATGAGCAGTTCTTC.